These T cell receptor beta chains were read from a single sample in a study of blood T cell repertoires in COVID-19. Profiled with immunoSEQ multiplex PCR; TCRdb holds only in-frame clones, not every one. Of under 150,000 clones in the sample, over 70% were seen once. What was sequenced was peripheral blood. Every receptor here comes from a man between 45 and 60 years old with active or convalescent COVID-19. Both conserved end residues are part of each CDR3. Fields, in order: clone size, D gene, V gene, J gene, CDR3 protein, CDR3 DNA. D genes are given only for firm matches. Only part of the rows carry a size: once, few, many, or a class if the clone is expanded.

>.|TRBD1|TRBV4-1|TRBJ1-2
CASSQEGTGIYGYTF
TGCGCCAGCAGCCAAGAGGGGACAGGGATCTATGGCTACACCTTC
>.|TRBD1|TRBV18|TRBJ2-2
CASSLSRDSGELFF
TGTGCCAGCTCACTCTCCCGGGACAGCGGGGAGCTGTTTTTT
>.|.|TRBV9|TRBJ2-5
CASSVVGGQETQYF
TGTGCCAGCAGCGTAGTCGGAGGGCAAGAGACCCAGTACTTC
>.|TRBD2|TRBV5-1|TRBJ2-1
CASSLGLAGADGEQFF
TGCGCCAGCAGCTTGGGACTAGCGGGAGCGGATGGTGAGCAGTTCTTC
>.|.|TRBV30|TRBJ1-2
CAGTEGDYGYTF
TGTGCCGGGACTGAGGGGGACTATGGCTACACCTTC
>.|.|TRBV19|TRBJ2-5
CASSIPRGSQETQYF
TGTGCCAGTAGTATTCCCCGGGGTTCCCAAGAGACCCAGTACTTC
>.|TRBD2|TRBV23-1|TRBJ2-7
CASSQGLAGVSYEQYF
TGCGCCAGCAGTCAAGGGCTAGCGGGAGTAAGCTACGAGCAGTACTTC
>.|.|TRBV4-1|TRBJ1-3
CASSQEGHRSSGNTIYF
TGCGCCAGCAGCCAAGAGGGCCACAGGAGCTCTGGAAACACCATATATTTT
>.|TRBD2|TRBV7-9|TRBJ2-5
CASPSRGGAETQYF
TGTGCCAGCCCCTCCCGGGGGGGGGCCGAGACCCAGTACTTC
>.|TRBD2|TRBV2|TRBJ2-7
CASSEVRLAVYEQYF
TGTGCCAGCAGTGAAGTGAGGCTAGCGGTATACGAGCAGTACTTC
>.|.|TRBV6-4|TRBJ1-5
CATPQPQHF
TGTGCCACCCCGCAGCCCCAGCATTTT
>.|TRBD1|TRBV6-2/TRBV6-3|TRBJ2-3
CASRPTGQGWADTQYF
TGTGCCAGCAGACCTACTGGACAGGGATGGGCAGATACGCAGTATTTT
>.|.|TRBV28|TRBJ1-5
CASNSAPGIDQPQHF
TGTGCCAGCAACTCTGCGCCGGGGATCGATCAGCCCCAGCATTTT
>.|.|TRBV11-3|TRBJ2-1
CASSFLLSEQFF
TGTGCCAGCAGCTTCTTGCTTAGTGAGCAGTTCTTC
>.|TRBD1|TRBV5-4|TRBJ2-7
CASSERTGGSYEQYF
TGTGCCAGCAGCGAGAGGACAGGGGGATCCTACGAGCAGTACTTC
>.|TRBD2|TRBV11-3|TRBJ2-3
CASSALAGAPDTQYF
TGTGCCAGCAGCGCCCTAGCGGGAGCTCCAGATACGCAGTATTTT
>.|TRBD1|TRBV7-9|TRBJ1-4
CASSPSGTEAEKLFF
TGTGCCAGCAGTCCTTCCGGGACAGAGGCCGAAAAACTGTTTTTT
>few|.|TRBV2|TRBJ2-1
CASSDPRMLSGRTIEQFF
TGTGCCAGCAGTGATCCCCGAATGCTATCGGGTAGAACGATTGAGCAGTTCTTC
>.|TRBD1|TRBV6-1|TRBJ1-3
CASSALTGGSGNTIYF
TGTGCCAGCAGTGCCCTGACAGGGGGCTCTGGAAACACCATATATTTT
>.|.|TRBV19|TRBJ1-5
CASSIDRQLFSNQPQHF
TGTGCCAGTAGTATAGACAGACAGTTGTTTAGCAATCAGCCCCAGCATTTT
>.|TRBD1|TRBV5-6|TRBJ1-1
CASSSRTGGGTEAFF
TGTGCCAGCAGCTCTAGGACAGGGGGAGGCACTGAAGCTTTCTTT
>.|TRBD2|TRBV20-1|TRBJ2-1
CRLAGDNEQFF
TGCAGACTAGCGGGAGACAATGAGCAGTTCTTC
>.|.|TRBV11-2|TRBJ2-1
CASSLGGLEQFF
TGTGCCAGCAGCTTAGGGGGGCTTGAGCAGTTCTTC
>.|TRBD1|TRBV4-1|TRBJ2-7
CASSQDQGTGPFYEQYF
TGCGCCAGCAGCCAAGACCAGGGGACAGGCCCCTTTTACGAGCAGTACTTC
>.|TRBD2|TRBV18|TRBJ2-5
CASSPPHQAGAEETQYF
TGTGCCAGCTCACCCCCCCATCAAGCGGGAGCCGAAGAGACCCAGTACTTC
>.|.|TRBV24-1|TRBJ2-7
CATSEPGYYEQYF
TGTGCCACCAGTGAGCCAGGATACTACGAGCAGTACTTC
>once|.|TRBV5-5|TRBJ2-7
CASSLNLYEQYF
TGTGCCAGCAGCTTGAATTTATACGAGCAGTACTTC
>.|.|TRBV7-8|TRBJ2-7
CASSLVTGSYEQYF
TGTGCCAGCAGCTTAGTAACAGGCTCCTACGAGCAGTACTTC
>.|.|TRBV27|TRBJ2-7
CASSLDSTYEQYF
TGTGCCAGCAGTTTAGACAGTACCTACGAGCAGTACTTC
>.|TRBD1|TRBV3-1/TRBV3-2|TRBJ2-5
CASSPRDRGETQYF
TGTGCCAGCAGCCCCCGGGACAGGGGTGAGACCCAGTACTTC
>.|TRBD2|TRBV3-1/TRBV3-2|TRBJ2-1
CASSQGGLAPNEQFF
TGTGCCAGCAGCCAGGGGGGACTAGCGCCCAATGAGCAGTTCTTC
>.|TRBD1|TRBV2|TRBJ1-4
CASSEGTGYEKLFF
TGTGCCAGCAGCGAGGGGACAGGGTATGAAAAACTGTTTTTT
>.|TRBD2|TRBV7-2|TRBJ2-3
CASSLFPAGEGADTQYF
TGTGCCAGCAGCTTATTCCCCGCGGGAGAGGGCGCAGATACGCAGTATTTT
>many|TRBD1|TRBV18|TRBJ2-7
CASSTRTGGSGSYEQYF
TGTGCCAGCTCAACAAGGACAGGGGGCTCCGGCTCCTACGAGCAGTACTTC
>.|TRBD1|TRBV3-1/TRBV3-2|TRBJ1-1
CASSPSRDSFSAEAFF
TGTGCCAGCAGCCCCTCCCGGGACAGTTTTTCCGCTGAAGCTTTCTTT
>.|TRBD1|TRBV19|TRBJ2-2
CASSIEGQGPGELFF
TGTGCCAGTAGTATTGAGGGACAGGGCCCCGGGGAGCTGTTTTTT
>few|.|TRBV5-1|TRBJ1-2
CASSLAGNYGYTF
TGCGCCAGCAGCTTGGCCGGGAACTATGGCTACACCTTC
>.|TRBD1|TRBV5-1|TRBJ2-7
CASSLGVDRGSSYEQYF
TGCGCCAGCAGCTTGGGGGTAGACAGGGGGAGCTCCTACGAGCAGTACTTC
>.|TRBD2|TRBV27|TRBJ2-2
CASSLAGGPRVGELFF
TGTGCCAGCAGTTTAGCGGGAGGGCCAAGGGTCGGGGAGCTGTTTTTT
>.|TRBD2|TRBV6-5|TRBJ2-3
CASQTSGRVDTQYF
TGTGCCAGCCAGACTAGCGGGAGGGTAGATACGCAGTATTTT
>.|TRBD1|TRBV6-6|TRBJ2-5
CASISTGLAETQYF
TGTGCCAGCATCTCGACAGGGCTGGCAGAGACCCAGTACTTC
>many|TRBD2|TRBV7-9|TRBJ2-3
CASSLIRDYNTDTQYF
TGTGCCAGCAGCTTGATCCGGGACTACAACACAGATACGCAGTATTTT
>.|.|TRBV6-5|TRBJ2-5
CASSPGIQETQYF
TGTGCCAGCAGTCCGGGGATTCAAGAGACCCAGTACTTC
>.|TRBD2|TRBV4-2|TRBJ2-7
CASSQAGLGSYEQYF
TGTGCCAGCAGCCAAGCCGGACTAGGCTCCTACGAGCAGTACTTC
>.|.|TRBV27|TRBJ2-6
CASSLSTRSGANVLTF
TGTGCCAGCAGTTTATCCACGAGGTCTGGGGCCAACGTCCTGACTTTC
>.|.|TRBV28|TRBJ1-5
CASSSRREPQHF
TGTGCCAGCAGTTCTCGCAGGGAGCCCCAGCATTTT
>.|TRBD1|TRBV11-2|TRBJ2-5
CASSETGQGGETQYF
TGTGCCAGCAGCGAAACGGGACAGGGAGGAGAGACCCAGTACTTC
>.|.|TRBV7-3|TRBJ2-1
CASSSGQSYNEQFF
TGTGCCAGCAGTTCGGGACAAAGTTACAATGAGCAGTTCTTC
>once|TRBD1|TRBV11-2|TRBJ1-3
CASSLRTGAGNTIYF
TGTGCCAGCAGCTTAAGGACAGGGGCTGGAAACACCATATATTTT
>.|.|TRBV11-3|TRBJ2-1
CASSPRTTGGEQFF
TGTGCCAGCAGCCCTAGGACTACGGGTGGGGAGCAGTTCTTC
>.|TRBD1|TRBV6-4|TRBJ1-6
CASTITGGGNSPLHF
TGTGCCAGCACTATCACAGGGGGCGGAAATTCACCCCTCCACTTT
>.|.|TRBV7-9|TRBJ1-1
CASSREGSGAFF
TGTGCCAGCAGCCGGGAGGGCAGCGGGGCTTTCTTT
>.|.|TRBV7-3|TRBJ2-1
CASSPYRVTREQFF
TGTGCCAGCTCCCCTTACAGGGTAACGAGGGAGCAGTTCTTC
>.|TRBD2|TRBV24-1|TRBJ2-5
CATSDRLGGRAQETQYF
TGTGCCACCAGTGATCGACTTGGCGGGAGGGCCCAAGAGACCCAGTACTTC
>.|.|TRBV11-3|TRBJ1-1
CASSLAGYTEAFF
TGTGCCAGCAGCTTAGCAGGGTACACTGAAGCTTTCTTT
>.|.|TRBV29-1|TRBJ2-7
CSVGESGPYEQYF
TGCAGCGTTGGGGAGTCCGGGCCCTACGAGCAGTACTTC